Listed below are T cell receptor beta chains from one sample, sequenced in a study of blood T cell repertoires in COVID-19. The data were produced by immunoSEQ multiplex PCR, yet TCRdb's version contains in-frame clones alone and is incomplete. Of some 420,000 clones in the sample, 80% to 90% are singletons; the top ten hold about 1.1%. Sequenced material: PBMCs or T cells enriched from blood (not recorded which). These receptors originate from a man under 40 who had recovered from COVID-19. CDR3s include the opening cysteine and the closing phenylalanine or tryptophan. Each record gives: V gene, J gene, CDR3 protein.

TRBV28	TRBJ2-1	CASSQGLAGGPLYNEQFF
TRBV29-1	TRBJ2-7	CSVFRGGHEQYF
TRBV5-4	TRBJ2-7	CASSLGQQKGSYEQYF
TRBV27	TRBJ2-7	CASLMSAGGFYEQYF
TRBV29-1	TRBJ2-3	CSVEDSGTDITDTQYF
TRBV27	TRBJ1-6	CASSFVPRGNSSPLHF
TRBV18	TRBJ1-2	CASSPTGGGGYTF
TRBV19	TRBJ1-6	CASSSTGGDSPLHF
TRBV5-1	TRBJ1-2	CASSSYRGPDYGYTF
TRBV11-2	TRBJ2-7	CASSLTGNLYEQYF
TRBV5-1	TRBJ2-2	CASSSGVTGELFF
TRBV30	TRBJ2-3	CAWSADRHRDTQYF
TRBV11-2	TRBJ2-2	CASSLGTSGTNTGELFF
TRBV28	TRBJ1-5	CASRFTGNSNQPQHF
TRBV11-2	TRBJ1-1	CASSLEPGVATEAFF
TRBV28	TRBJ2-7	CASSSGTLSYEQYF
TRBV6-6	TRBJ1-2	CASSSLGAYGYGYTF
TRBV5-6	TRBJ2-1	CASSLAGSSGSRNEQFF
TRBV19	TRBJ1-1	CAGKGGSGTEAFF
TRBV7-9	TRBJ1-2	CASSLAQGLNYGYTF
TRBV12-5	TRBJ1-5	CASGNSGVNQPQHF
TRBV6-5	TRBJ2-5	CASSYGGRQETQYF
TRBV5-6	TRBJ2-7	CASCNGGVTVSVEQYF
TRBV10-3	TRBJ2-7	CAISESGGGTYEQYF
TRBV7-9	TRBJ2-7	CASSLPGSGYEQYF
TRBV6-6	TRBJ1-6	CASSMPTGAPLHF
TRBV5-4	TRBJ1-4	CASSWRPATNEKLFF
TRBV7-9	TRBJ1-2	CASSLEWTRYGYTF
TRBV9	TRBJ2-1	CASSVTSGITYNEQFF
TRBV5-4	TRBJ2-1	CASSLKGGGSYNEQFF
TRBV15	TRBJ1-4	CATSSRQGGDEKLFF
TRBV7-3	TRBJ1-2	CASSLEGAGYGYTF
TRBV11-2	TRBJ2-2	CASSLTSGKAAGELFF
TRBV19	TRBJ2-1	CASSTGQGWYNEQFF
TRBV16	TRBJ1-2	CASSQLFSRGQANYGYTF
TRBV28	TRBJ1-1	CASSSPGAGEAFF
TRBV5-1	TRBJ2-7	CASSLVVGQGGEQYF
TRBV7-2	TRBJ1-2	CASSLAPGGGPYGYTF
TRBV5-3	TRBJ1-5	CARSPRGSGFNQPQHF
TRBV6-1	TRBJ2-5	CASSEIRQGIEETQYF
TRBV7-3	TRBJ1-6	CASSPLGGYNSPLHF
TRBV5-5	TRBJ1-1	CASSLVFGTEAFF
TRBV7-3	TRBJ2-3	CASSLSNAIQADTQYF
TRBV27	TRBJ2-7	CASSLLQGAKSYEQYF
TRBV5-1	TRBJ1-1	CASSYDRMNTEAFF
TRBV9	TRBJ1-4	CASSPTGGLGEKLFF